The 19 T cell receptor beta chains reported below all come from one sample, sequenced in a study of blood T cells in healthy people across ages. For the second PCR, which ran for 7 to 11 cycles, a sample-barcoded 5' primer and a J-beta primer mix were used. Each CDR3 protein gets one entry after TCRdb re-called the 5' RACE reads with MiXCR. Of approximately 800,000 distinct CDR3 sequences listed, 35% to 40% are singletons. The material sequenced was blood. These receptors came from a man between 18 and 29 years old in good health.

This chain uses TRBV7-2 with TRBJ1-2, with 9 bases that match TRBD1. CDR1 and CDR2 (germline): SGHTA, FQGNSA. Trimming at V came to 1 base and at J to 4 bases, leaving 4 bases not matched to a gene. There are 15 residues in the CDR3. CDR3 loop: CASSLGRDRVYGYTF. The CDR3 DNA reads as TGTGCCAGCAGCTTAGGCCGGGACAGGGTCTATGGCTACACCTTC.

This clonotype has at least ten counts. In DNA form, the CDR3 reads TGCGCCAGCAGCCATACGGCCGCCTATGGCTACACCTTC. Translated: CASSHTAAYGYTF. The chain couples TRBV4-1 to TRBJ1-2; no clear D gene. Trimming removed 3 bases from V and 4 bases from J, with 9 bases in between. Germline V gene lookup returns CDR1 MGHRA and CDR2 YSYEKL. CDR3 length: 13 amino acids.

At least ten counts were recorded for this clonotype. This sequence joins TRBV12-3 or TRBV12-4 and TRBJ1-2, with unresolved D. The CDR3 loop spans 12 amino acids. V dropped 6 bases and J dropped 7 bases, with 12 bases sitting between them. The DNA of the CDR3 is TGTGCCAGCAGCCCCGTAGTGGCTGGCTACACCTTC. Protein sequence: CASSPVVAGYTF.

The CDR3 bases are TGTGCCAGCAGTTACTTGGGACTAGCGGGGGGGAAGAAGGGGACCCAGTACTTC. Amino acid sequence: CASSYLGLAGGKKGTQYF. V and J are TRBV6-5 and TRBJ2-5; 16 nucleotides agree with TRBD2. V lost 1 base, J lost 7 bases, and 9 bases stayed unmatched. The CDR3 runs 18 residues. Germline-derived CDR1 and CDR2 are MNHEY and SVGAGI.

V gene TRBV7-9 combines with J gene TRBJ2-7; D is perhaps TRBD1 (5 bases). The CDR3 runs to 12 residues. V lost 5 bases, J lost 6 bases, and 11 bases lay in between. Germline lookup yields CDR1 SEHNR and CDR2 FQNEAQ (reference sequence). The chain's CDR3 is CASSARQTEQYF. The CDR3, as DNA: TGTGCCAGCAGCGCTAGACAGACCGAGCAGTACTTC.

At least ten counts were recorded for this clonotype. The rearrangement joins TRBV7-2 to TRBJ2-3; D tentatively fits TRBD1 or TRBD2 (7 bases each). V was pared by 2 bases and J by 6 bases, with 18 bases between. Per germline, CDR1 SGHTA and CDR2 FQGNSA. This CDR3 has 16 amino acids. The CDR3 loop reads CASSLRGGGEADTQYF. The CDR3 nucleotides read TGTGCCAGCAGCTTAAGGGGAGGGGGCGAGGCGGATACGCAGTATTTT.

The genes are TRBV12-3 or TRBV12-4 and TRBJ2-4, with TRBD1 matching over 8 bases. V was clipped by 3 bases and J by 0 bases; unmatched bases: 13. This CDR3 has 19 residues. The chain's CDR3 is CASSFWAGGWGIAKNIQYF. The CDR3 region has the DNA TGTGCCAGCAGTTTTTGGGCAGGGGGCTGGGGGATAGCCAAAAACATTCAGTACTTC.

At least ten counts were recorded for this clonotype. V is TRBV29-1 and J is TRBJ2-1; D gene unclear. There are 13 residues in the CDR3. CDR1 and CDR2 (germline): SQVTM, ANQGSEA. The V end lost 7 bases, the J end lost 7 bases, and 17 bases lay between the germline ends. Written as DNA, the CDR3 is TGCAGCGCACCGGACGGAAAACGGAATGAGCAGTTCTTC. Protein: CSAPDGKRNEQFF.

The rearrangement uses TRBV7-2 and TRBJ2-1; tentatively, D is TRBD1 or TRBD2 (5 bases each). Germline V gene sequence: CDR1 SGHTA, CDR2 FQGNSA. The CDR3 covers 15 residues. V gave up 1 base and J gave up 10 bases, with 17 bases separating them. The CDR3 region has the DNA TGTGCCAGCAGCTTAGGGCAGGGAGTCTCCTACGAGCAGTTCTTC. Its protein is CASSLGQGVSYEQFF.

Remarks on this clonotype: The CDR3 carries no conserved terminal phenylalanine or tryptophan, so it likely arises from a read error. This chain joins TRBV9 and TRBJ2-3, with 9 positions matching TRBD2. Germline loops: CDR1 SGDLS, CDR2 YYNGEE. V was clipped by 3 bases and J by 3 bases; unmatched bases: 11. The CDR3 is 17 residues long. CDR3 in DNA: TGTGCCAGCAGCGCCATGGGAGCGGGGGGTACTACAGATACGCAGTATCTT. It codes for CASSAMGAGGTTDTQYL.

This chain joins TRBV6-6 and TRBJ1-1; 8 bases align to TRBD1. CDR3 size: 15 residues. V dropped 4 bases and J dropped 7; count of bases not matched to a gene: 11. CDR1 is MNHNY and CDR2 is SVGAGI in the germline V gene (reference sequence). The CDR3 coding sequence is TGTGCCAGCAGTTCGACAGGGGCAGGTAGCAATGAAGCTTTCTTT. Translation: CASSSTGAGSNEAFF.

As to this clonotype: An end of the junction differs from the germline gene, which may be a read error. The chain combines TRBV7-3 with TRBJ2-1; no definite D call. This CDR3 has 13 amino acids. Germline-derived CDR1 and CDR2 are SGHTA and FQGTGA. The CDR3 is CSSSLKGSYEQFF. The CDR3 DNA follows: TGTTCCAGCAGCTTGAAGGGCTCCTACGAGCAGTTCTTC.

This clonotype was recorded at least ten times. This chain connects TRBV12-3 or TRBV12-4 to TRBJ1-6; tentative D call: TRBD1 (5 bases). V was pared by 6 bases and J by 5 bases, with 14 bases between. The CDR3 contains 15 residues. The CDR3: CASSRGTPHNSPLHF. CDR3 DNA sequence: TGTGCCAGCAGCAGAGGGACTCCCCATAATTCACCCCTCCACTTT.

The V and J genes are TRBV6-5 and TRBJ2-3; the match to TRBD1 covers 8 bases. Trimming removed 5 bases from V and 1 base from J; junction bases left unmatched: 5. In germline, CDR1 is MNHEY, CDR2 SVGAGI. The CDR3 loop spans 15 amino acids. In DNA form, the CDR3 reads TGTGCCAGCAGTCGGCAGGGGGCTGGCACAGATACGCAGTATTTT. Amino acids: CASSRQGAGTDTQYF.

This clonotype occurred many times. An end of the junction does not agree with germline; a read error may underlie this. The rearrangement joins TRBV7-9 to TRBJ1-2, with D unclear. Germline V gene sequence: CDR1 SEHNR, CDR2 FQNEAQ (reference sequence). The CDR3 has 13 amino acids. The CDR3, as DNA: TGCGCCAGCAGCTCGTCAGGAAACTATGGCTACACCTTC. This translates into CASSSSGNYGYTF.

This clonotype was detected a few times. CDR3 amino acids: CSANDGTGIQGEKLFF. CDR3 bases: TGCAGTGCTAACGACGGGACAGGGATTCAAGGTGAAAAACTGTTTTTT. The chain employs TRBV20-1 and TRBJ1-4, with 9 bases identical to TRBD1. Germline lookup yields CDR1 DFQATT and CDR2 SNEGSKA (reference sequence). The junction had 13 bases not matched to a gene; V was cut back by 4 bases and J by 7 bases. The CDR3 runs to 16 residues.

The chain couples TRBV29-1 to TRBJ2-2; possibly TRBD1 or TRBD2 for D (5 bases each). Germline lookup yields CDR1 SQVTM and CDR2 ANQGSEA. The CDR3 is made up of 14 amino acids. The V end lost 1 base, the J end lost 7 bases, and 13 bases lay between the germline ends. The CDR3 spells CSVEGIRGDGELFF. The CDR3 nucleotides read TGCAGCGTTGAAGGGATTCGAGGGGACGGGGAGCTGTTTTTT.

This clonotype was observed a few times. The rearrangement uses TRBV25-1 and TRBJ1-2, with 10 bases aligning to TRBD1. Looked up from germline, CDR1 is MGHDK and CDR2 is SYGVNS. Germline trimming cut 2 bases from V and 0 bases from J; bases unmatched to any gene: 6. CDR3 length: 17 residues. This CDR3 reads CASSEPGQGSSNYGYTF. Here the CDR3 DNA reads TGTGCCAGCAGTGAACCGGGACAGGGGTCTTCTAACTATGGCTACACCTTC.

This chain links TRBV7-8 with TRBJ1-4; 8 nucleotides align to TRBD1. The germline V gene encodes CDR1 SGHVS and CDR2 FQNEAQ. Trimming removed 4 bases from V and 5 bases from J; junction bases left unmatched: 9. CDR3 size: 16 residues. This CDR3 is CASSSISGGMNEKLFF. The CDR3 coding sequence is TGTGCCAGCAGCTCCATATCAGGGGGCATGAATGAAAAACTGTTTTTT.